This TCR beta chain was sequenced for a study of blood T cell repertoires in COVID-19 (dated by TCRdb to 2018 to 2021). Broadly, across the study: Samples from collaborators originated in the United States, Italy and Spain and spanned both the acute and convalescent phases of COVID-19. The material from the prospective study consisted of cDNA or gDNA derived from T cells, B-cell-depleted T cells, or PBMCs. Deeply sampled blood TCRbeta repertoires from subjects exposed to, actively infected with, or recovered from COVID-19 were included in the dataset. The repertoires were released in a freely available public database meant as a resource for research on the immune response to SARS-CoV-2. Samples were obtained from the ongoing ImmuneRACE study (first 160 participants) and from over a thousand subjects provided by 6 global collaborators. Nearly every sample came with metadata listing a de-identified subject ID, COVID-19 status, age in years and sex. Where available, HLA class I and class II types were obtained from metadata supplied by the sample provider rather than from assay-based typing.

Points the paper makes about the study in general: How much clinical and demographic metadata was included differed by source and by participant, and the metadata was provided uncurated.

TCRbeta CDR3 regions were amplified from genomic DNA using the immunoSEQ Assay, a bias-controlled multiplex PCR. Turning to the authors' computational methods: The number of nucleated cells in each sample was estimated from the amplification of reference gene primers within the assay. Sequence reads were collapsed and filtered to measure the absolute abundance of every unique TCRbeta CDR3 rearrangement. For each sample, productive Simpson clonality was calculated as the square root of Simpson's diversity index over productive rearrangements. Held by TCRdb, this immuneACCESS table contains in-frame sequences only and omits some clones. Under half of the omission traces to an unresolved V gene where checked; the cause of the rest is unknown. For V, J and clone size, that table is used; D and trimming come from the DNA. The sample data list roughly 250,000 clones, and roughly 90% of these were observed just once. The ten biggest clones cover around 2.6% of the sample.

From the cysteine through the phenylalanine, the CDR3 covers 12 amino acids. Here the CDR3 DNA is all that survives: 36 bases in frame from base 1. From the germline V gene, CDR1 is SGHTA and CDR2 is FQGNSA. The junction shows trimming of 5 bases on V and 3 bases on J, plus 2 bases between the germline ends. In this sample, this clone turned up once. Its specific antigen is unknown. Base qualities are not at hand, and no much larger clone is one base apart. In the prospective study, participants were about 18 to 95 years old, resided in under 30 geographic areas of the United States, and were enrolled through a virtual design. To assign participants to cohorts, the prospective study relied on clinical history that participants themselves reported in a screening survey and a study questionnaire. Each participant in the prospective study had whole blood, serum and a nasopharyngeal or oropharyngeal swab collected by mobile phlebotomists. Over an approximately two-month period, participants in the prospective study had the option of providing additional blood draws and questionnaires. Blood samples from the prospective study were shipped frozen or at room temperature prior to DNA extraction.

The rearrangement joined TRBV7-2 to TRBJ1-6; the D gene is unclear. Sequences were obtained from PBMCs or T cells enriched from blood (not recorded which). The clonotype was recovered from a woman in her thirties with acute COVID-19. The DNA sequence is TGTGCCAGCAGCCGCTATAATTCACCCCTCCACTTT. Its translation is CASSRYNSPLHF.